Each of the 23 T cell receptor beta chains below was sequenced from the same sample in a study of blood T cells in healthy people across ages (dated by TCRdb to 2013 to 2016). Libraries came from 5' RACE. For sequencing, an Illumina HiSeq 2500 was employed. A second PCR of about 7 to 12 cycles was run with a J-beta primer mix and a sample-barcoded 5' primer. The public reads were reanalyzed by TCRdb: fastp trimming at Q25, MiXCR alignment, in-frame beta chains only. Each CDR3 protein appears once, grouped with its most common genes and DNA. The sample contains around 1,600,000 distinct CDR3 sequences, under 55% of them found a single time. The ten top clones hold around 4% of the sample. Sequencing input: blood. All receptors derive from a woman aged 18-29 years in good health.

This clonotype was picked up a small number of times. The chain joins TRBV12-3 or TRBV12-4 to TRBJ1-1; TRBD1 matches 12 bases. The junction had 10 bases not matched to a gene; V was cut back by 6 bases and J by 5 bases. This CDR3 has 16 residues. The DNA for the CDR3 is TGTGCCAGCAGACCCGGGACAGGGGGCTTTGGAACTGAAGCTTTCTTT. It yields the protein CASRPGTGGFGTEAFF.

The sample holds a few counts of this clonotype. The junction differs from germline at one of its ends, possibly a read error. This sequence joins TRBV20-1 and TRBJ2-1, with 8 bases that match TRBD2. The CDR3 is made up of 15 amino acids. Germline V lookup: CDR1 DFQATT, CDR2 SNEGSKA (reference sequence). The CDR3 coding sequence is TGCTGTGCTAGAGATCGGGGGGGCAACTACAATGAGCAGTTCTTC. Residues: CCARDRGGNYNEQFF.

About this clonotype itself: A much larger clone is a single base away; this may be a read error. The chain links TRBV6-6 to TRBJ2-7; a weak D match, TRBD1 (5 bases). Trimming took 11 bases from V and 0 from J, leaving 11 bases between them. Germline V gene lookup returns CDR1 MNHNY and CDR2 SVGAGI (reference sequence). This CDR3 is 12 amino acids long. The CDR3 is CAGVTASYEQYF. The CDR3 DNA reads TGTGCCGGAGTGACAGCCTCCTACGAGCAGTACTTC.

In the case of this clonotype: The junction departs from the called germline gene at one end, perhaps through a read error. V gene TRBV5-1 combines with J gene TRBJ2-1; D uncertain. CDR1 SGHRS and CDR2 YFSETQ come from the germline V gene. This CDR3 has 13 amino acids. CDR3 region: CASSLGDFNERFF. The CDR3 DNA is TGCGCCAGCAGCTTGGGGGATTTTAATGAGCGGTTCTTC.

The CDR3 DNA follows: TGTGCCAGCAGTCCACTCGGACACGAAAGCGAGCAGTACTTC. It codes for CASSPLGHESEQYF. V is TRBV28 and J is TRBJ2-7, with a weak D call TRBD1 (5 bases). CDR3 length: 14 residues. V shed 5 bases and J shed 6 bases, with 17 bases lying between them. CDR1 and CDR2 (germline): MDHEN, SYDVKM. Full variable domain (outside the CDR3, taken from reference TRBV28 and TRBJ2-7): DVKVTQSSRYLVKRTGEKVFLECVQDMDHENMFWYRQDPGLGLRLIYFSYDVKMKEKGDIPEGYSVSREKKERFSLILESASTNQTSMYLCASSPLGHESEQYFGPGTRLTVT.

In DNA, the CDR3 is TGTGCCAGCAGCGCCGAACAGGGGAGGGATGAGCAGTTCTTC. It encodes CASSAEQGRDEQFF. V gene TRBV9 combines with J gene TRBJ2-1; D could derive from TRBD1 or TRBD2 (7 bases each). Germline V CDR1 and CDR2: SGDLS, YYNGEE. V was cut by 3 bases and J by 8 bases, with 15 bases left in between. This CDR3 is 14 amino acids long.

This rearrangement joins TRBV6-5 to TRBJ2-7, with 7 positions matching TRBD2. This CDR3 has 15 residues. Germline V lookup: CDR1 MNHEY, CDR2 SVGAGI. Losses at the gene ends were 6 bases for V and 0 bases for J; bases not matched to a gene: 8. This CDR3 is CASRTLALSSYEQYF. For the CDR3, the DNA is TGTGCCAGCAGGACACTAGCGCTGAGCTCCTACGAGCAGTACTTC.

In the case of this clonotype: A much larger clone lies one base from this, so it may be a read error. The chain uses TRBV11-2 and TRBJ2-6; the match to TRBD1 covers 7 bases. In germline, CDR1 is SGHAT, CDR2 FQNNGV. J lost 11 bases, V lost 4 bases, and 17 bases had no gene match. The CDR3 is 17 amino acids. The CDR3 region is CASSSGLMTGWNYVLTF. CDR3 coding DNA: TGTGCCAGCAGCTCCGGACTTATGACAGGGTGGAACTACGTCCTGACTTTC.

The V call is TRBV2, the J call TRBJ2-1; possible D gene TRBD1, 6 bases. The germline V and J ends were trimmed by 6 bases and 0 bases, with 9 bases remaining between them. CDR1 and CDR2 from the germline V gene are SNHLY and FYNNEI. The CDR3 totals 14 residues. CDR3 DNA sequence: TGTGCCAGCAGAGAGGGACACTCCTACAATGAGCAGTTCTTC. It yields the protein CASREGHSYNEQFF.

The CDR3 bases are TGTGCCAGCAGCCAAGCCCTGGGGGGGGGGCTACTAAATTACAATGAGCAGTTCTTC. Protein product: CASSQALGGGLLNYNEQFF. The genes are TRBV3-1 and TRBJ2-1; weak D call: TRBD2 (7 bases). The V gene lost 1 base and the J gene lost 4 bases, with 23 bases spanning the gap. There are 19 residues in the CDR3. Per germline, CDR1 LGHDT and CDR2 YNNKEL (reference sequence).

The chain couples TRBV30 to TRBJ2-3; D tentatively reads TRBD1 or TRBD2 (5 bases each). Per the germline V gene, CDR1 is GTSNPN and CDR2 is SVGIG (reference sequence). This CDR3 spans 15 amino acids. V was shortened by 0 bases and J by 2 bases, with 12 bases between the two germline ends. As DNA, the CDR3 is TGTGCCTGGAGTGTTAGAGGGGACCTCACAGATACGCAGTATTTT. Translation gives CAWSVRGDLTDTQYF.

The table lists this clonotype with a few counts. This chain uses TRBV29-1 with TRBJ2-7; TRBD1 agrees at 7 bases. J gave up 0 bases and V 4 bases, and 6 bases lay outside the gene matches. The CDR3 totals 14 residues. Germline lookup yields CDR1 SQVTM and CDR2 ANQGSEA. As DNA, the CDR3 is TGCAGCGTTGGGTCAGGGGGTTCCTCCTACGAGCAGTACTTC. Protein product: CSVGSGGSSYEQYF.

This clonotype has just a few counts. The chain has TRBV15 and TRBJ1-6; 7 bases line up with TRBD1. The CDR3 is made up of 17 amino acids. The V gene end was trimmed by 2 bases and the J gene end by 3 bases; junction bases not matched to a gene: 7. CDR1 and CDR2 (germline): LNHNV, YYDKDF (reference sequence). CDR3 in amino acids: CATSRSWDSIYNSPLHF. The CDR3, as DNA: TGTGCCACCAGCAGATCTTGGGACAGCATCTATAATTCACCCCTCCACTTT. The whole variable domain, remainder taken from reference TRBV15 and TRBJ1-6, is DAMVIQNPRYQVTQFGKPVTLSCSQTLNHNVMYWYQQKSSQAPKLLFHYYDKDFNNEADTPDNFQSRRPNTSFCFLDIRSPGLGDTAMYLCATSRSWDSIYNSPLHFGNGTRLTVT.

This clonotype was seen more than once but under ten times. DNA of the CDR3: TGTGCCAGCAGCGTAGCGGCTAGCGGACCCACTAATGAGCAGTTCTTC. Protein product: CASSVAASGPTNEQFF. The V gene is TRBV9, the J gene TRBJ2-1, with TRBD2 matching over 7 bases. Trimming took 0 bases from V and 7 from J; bases not matched to a gene: 10. CDR1 SGDLS and CDR2 YYNGEE come from the germline V gene. The CDR3 has 16 residues.

The V call is TRBV4-3, the J call TRBJ2-1, with TRBD1 matching 7 bases. This CDR3 has 13 residues. J lost 14 bases, V lost 4 bases, and 11 bases had no gene match. Germline CDR1 is LGHNA and CDR2 is YSLEER. The CDR3 bases are TGCGCCAGCAGCCCGTCCGACAGGGTGAACAAGTTCTTC. Translated, it gives CASSPSDRVNKFF.

This clonotype came up many times. V usage is TRBV6-5 and J usage is TRBJ1-2; 9 bases line up with TRBD1. Unmatched junction bases numbered 2, after V lost 6 bases and J lost 0 bases. The CDR3 is made up of 14 amino acids. Germline CDR1 MNHEY, CDR2 SVGAGI. The CDR3 reads CASRRDRANYGYTF. The DNA for the CDR3 is TGTGCCAGCAGGCGGGACAGGGCTAACTATGGCTACACCTTC.

This clonotype was detected a few times. The chain joins TRBV28 to TRBJ1-1; 7 bases line up with TRBD1. Trimming cost V 8 bases and J 0 bases; bases outside gene matches: 3. The germline V gene has CDR1 MDHEN and CDR2 SYDVKM. This CDR3 spans 13 amino acids. CDR3 in DNA: TGTGCCAGCGAGGGACAGTTGAACACTGAAGCTTTCTTT. Its protein is CASEGQLNTEAFF. The variable domain in full, completed from reference TRBV28 and TRBJ1-1, reads DVKVTQSSRYLVKRTGEKVFLECVQDMDHENMFWYRQDPGLGLRLIYFSYDVKMKEKGDIPEGYSVSREKKERFSLILESASTNQTSMYLCASEGQLNTEAFFGQGTRLTVV.

The CDR3 nucleotides read TGCAGTGTGTCCGGGACTCTTCCTGGAGAGCAGTACTTC. It is translated as CSVSGTLPGEQYF. The J gene is TRBJ2-5, the V gene TRBV20-1; possibly TRBD2 for D (6 bases). Germline CDR1 DFQATT, CDR2 SNEGSKA (reference sequence). V shed 7 bases and J shed 11 bases, with 23 bases lying between them. This CDR3 contains 13 residues.

V and J are TRBV12-3 or TRBV12-4 and TRBJ2-7, with D possibly matching TRBD2 (5 bases). V lost 8 bases, J lost 3 bases, and 14 bases lay in between. The CDR3 loop spans 13 amino acids. The chain's CDR3 is CASRHGGDYEQYF. Written as DNA, the CDR3 is TGTGCCAGCCGCCACGGAGGCGACTACGAGCAGTACTTC.

In its sample, this clonotype was seen a few times. The V gene is TRBV21-1, the J gene TRBJ2-3. TRBV21-1 is noted as a pseudogene. The CDR3 length is 15 residues. CDR3 DNA sequence: TGTGCCAGCAGCCTAGGTTATCATAGCACAGATACGCAGTATTTT. This gives the protein CASSLGYHSTDTQYF.

The V call is TRBV28, the J call TRBJ1-2; TRBD1 agrees at 10 bases. V lost 6 bases to trimming and J lost 4 bases; unmatched junction nucleotides: 8. Germline CDR1 is MDHEN and CDR2 is SYDVKM. The CDR3 is made up of 15 amino acids. CDR3 sequence (DNA): TGTGCCAGCAGCTCCACGGGACAGGGGACCTATGGCTACACCTTC. Amino acids: CASSSTGQGTYGYTF.

This clonotype was seen a handful of times. The V call is TRBV9, the J call TRBJ2-3, with a weak D call TRBD2 (5 bases). In germline, CDR1 is SGDLS, CDR2 YYNGEE. Trimming pared 0 bases from V and 0 bases from J, leaving 14 bases between. The CDR3 covers 17 residues. The CDR3 here is CASSVGGRAKSTDTQYF. DNA of the CDR3: TGTGCCAGCAGCGTAGGAGGGCGGGCAAAAAGCACAGATACGCAGTATTTT.

The chain recombines TRBV5-1 with TRBJ1-2, with D possibly being TRBD1 (5 bases). CDR3 length: 14 residues. V lost 4 bases and J 3 bases, leaving 13 bases between the germline ends. Looked up from germline, CDR1 is SGHRS and CDR2 is YFSETQ. DNA of the CDR3: TGCGCCAGCAGCAAGGTGGGGGGAGACTATGGCTACACCTTC. It codes for CASSKVGGDYGYTF.